This T cell receptor beta chain was obtained from a study of early T cells in non-severe SARS-CoV-2 infection. On the study more broadly: Sequencing of unsorted whole blood was done on bulk RNA, leaving chains unpaired. Study observations and caveats: The study's VDJdb matching favored anti-spike CD8 responses and missed private and CD4 specificities.

The V end was cut by 6 bases, the J end by 5 bases, with 16 bases between. This CDR3 is 14 amino acids long. Germline CDR1 reads MDHEN; CDR2 reads SYDVKM. The library protocol tagged individual cDNA molecules with unique molecular identifiers. In TCRdb, the 5' RACE reads were re-called with MiXCR into one record per CDR3 protein. The repertoire holds about 25,000 distinct CDR3 sequences, with around 4% as singletons. This clonotype was counted ten times or more. Its antigen is as yet unknown. Sequencing was carried out using whole blood. The receptor's source is an adult who was a healthcare worker with PCR-confirmed SARS-CoV-2 infection or an uninfected control (not recorded which). The chain is built from TRBV28 and TRBJ1-1, with unresolved D. CDR3 bases: TGTGCCAGCAGCCCCGGTGGGGAGCGGACTGAAGCTTTCTTT. Its protein is CASSPGGERTEAFF.